This T cell receptor (beta chain) appears in the sequencing data of a study of Tregs in tolerant kidney transplant recipients. Mixed chimerism was transient after nonmyeloablative marrow transplants from related graft donors. Some clones are missing from TCRdb's copy, which holds only in-frame ones; the method was immunoSEQ multiplex PCR. The data contain some 57,000 clones, roughly nine tenths of them singletons. The sample consisted of CD8+ T cells from blood (PBMCs), taken 24 months after the transplant. This clonotype originated in a human patient who received a combined kidney and bone marrow transplant. Some T cells may possibly be graft donor cells.

The CDR3 loop is CASSTDRGRGTGQPQHF. In nucleotides, the CDR3 is TGTGCCAGCAGCACGGACAGGGGGCGGGGAACCGGTCAGCCCCAGCATTTT. This chain joins TRBV7-2 and TRBJ1-5; TRBD1 matches at 11 bases. This CDR3 comprises 17 residues. The germline V gene has CDR1 SGHTA and CDR2 FQGNSA. Trimming cost V 5 bases and J 6 bases; bases outside gene matches: 12. Full variable domain (outside the CDR3, taken from reference TRBV7-2 and TRBJ1-5): GAGVSQSPSNKVTEKGKDVELRCDPISGHTALYWYRQSLGQGLEFLIYFQGNSAPDKSGLPSDRFSAERTGGSVSTLTIQRTQQEDSAVYLCASSTDRGRGTGQPQHFGDGTRLSIL.